The table lists the clone carrying this T cell receptor (beta chain) with a few counts. This sample stems from a study of T-cell reconstitution after alpha-beta-depleted transplantation in children. As it was prepared, the TCRbeta library received unique molecular identifiers. TCRdb passed the PCR reads through MiXCR, listing each CDR3 protein once. The data contain 440,000 or so distinct CDR3 sequences, approximately 10% of them singletons. This receptor was obtained from a human donor who donated a stem cell graft to a child with acute myeloid leukemia. Source: PBMCs from the stem cell graft donor, taken from the stem cell graft.

CDR3 sequence reads: CASSSGRDEQFF. The CDR3 coding sequence is TGTGCCAGCAGTTCAGGGAGAGATGAGCAGTTCTTC. The gene calls are TRBV12-3 or TRBV12-4 and TRBJ2-1; D is perhaps TRBD1 or TRBD2 (5 bases each). The CDR3 consists of 12 residues. Trimming pared 4 bases from V and 8 bases from J, leaving 9 bases between.